The 20 T cell receptor beta chains given below trace back to one sample, sequenced in a study of cytomegalovirus exposure and HLA in healthy donors. PCR involved 60 Vbeta and 13 Jbeta primers. Produced via immunoSEQ multiplex PCR; TCRdb's table is partial and in-frame only. This listing includes about 120,000 clones. Material for sequencing was PBMCs. These receptors came from a man between 18 and 29 years old in good health and CMV-seronegative.

The J gene is TRBJ1-2, the V gene TRBV6-1; D remains unclear. The CDR3 contains 14 residues. The germline CDR1 and CDR2 sequences are MNHNS and SASEGT. The germline V and J ends were trimmed by 0 bases and 8 bases, with 13 bases remaining between them. The chain's CDR3 is CASSEAWQARGYTF. The CDR3, as DNA: TGTGCCAGCAGTGAAGCGTGGCAGGCGCGAGGCTACACCTTC.

The chain employs TRBV6-4 and TRBJ2-3, with a possible D match to TRBD1 (6 bases). This CDR3 contains 14 residues. Trimming shortened V by 5 bases and J by 1 base, and 10 bases separated the two germline ends. Germline CDR1 reads MRHNA; CDR2 reads SNTAGT. CDR3 protein: CASSLHRGTDTQYF. CDR3 coding DNA: TGTGCCAGCAGTTTGCACAGGGGCACAGATACGCAGTATTTT.

V and J are TRBV29-1 and TRBJ2-7; 7 bases fit TRBD1. The CDR3 length is 14 residues. V lost 7 bases, J lost 1 base, and 10 bases stayed unmatched. Germline CDR1 SQVTM, CDR2 ANQGSEA. The CDR3 coding sequence is TGCAGCGCCCAAACGGGACAGTGGTCCTACGAGCAGTACTTC. Protein product: CSAQTGQWSYEQYF.

The genes are TRBV30 and TRBJ1-1; tentative D call: TRBD1 (5 bases). CDR3 size: 12 residues. CDR1 and CDR2 from the germline V gene are GTSNPN and SVGIG (reference sequence). V was cut by 7 bases and J by 0 bases, with 9 bases left in between. CDR3 DNA sequence: TGTGCCTCCCGACAGCTGAACACTGAAGCTTTCTTT. Amino acids: CASRQLNTEAFF.

The chain links TRBV28 to TRBJ1-2; maybe TRBD1 (6 bases). The length of the CDR3 is 13 residues. Per germline, CDR1 MDHEN and CDR2 SYDVKM. Trimming left V 5 bases short and J 9 bases short, with 16 bases between. The CDR3 nucleotides are TGTGCCAGCAGTACCCAACAGGGAGATCGCTACACCTTC. Its protein is CASSTQQGDRYTF.

In nucleotides, the CDR3 is TGCGCCAGCAGCTTCCAGGGGGACGAGCAGTACTTC. Amino acids: CASSFQGDEQYF. The genes are TRBV5-1 and TRBJ2-7, with 7 bases aligning to TRBD1. The CDR3 is 12 residues long. V lost 2 bases, J lost 5 bases, and 1 base stayed unmatched. From germline, CDR1 is SGHRS and CDR2 YFSETQ.

This chain uses TRBV4-3 with TRBJ2-1; the D gene is possibly TRBD1 (5 bases). Germline V gives CDR1 LGHNA, CDR2 YSLEER. The ends were cut back, 1 base at V and 8 bases at J, with 15 bases in the middle. The CDR3 has 15 amino acids. The CDR3: CASSQVTGFRDEQFF. The DNA for the CDR3 is TGCGCCAGCAGCCAAGTAACAGGATTTAGGGATGAGCAGTTCTTC.

About this clone: An end of the junction differs from the germline gene, which may be a read error. This chain uses TRBV7-7 with TRBJ1-3; tentatively, D is TRBD1 (5 bases). CDR3 length equals 17 residues. Looked up from germline, CDR1 is SSHAT and CDR2 is FNYEAQ (reference sequence). CDR3 nucleotide sequence: TGTGCTAGCAGCACCTGGGTTGGGGGGAGGGTTGGAAACACCATATATTTT. Its translation is CASSTWVGGRVGNTIYF.

V is TRBV6-4 and J is TRBJ2-2; possibly TRBD2 for D (7 bases). The germline V and J ends were trimmed by 5 bases and 0 bases, with 22 bases remaining between them. The CDR3 spans 19 residues. Germline values: CDR1 MRHNA, CDR2 SNTAGT. The CDR3 coding sequence is TGTGCCAGCAGTACAGGAGGGGGGGGCCCCCCAGCGAACACCGGGGAGCTGTTTTTT. It encodes CASSTGGGGPPANTGELFF.

The chain has TRBV19 and TRBJ1-2; 8 bases are shared with TRBD1. V was clipped by 6 bases and J by 6 bases; unmatched bases: 9. The CDR3 has 14 amino acids. CDR1 LNHDA and CDR2 SQIVND come from the germline V gene (reference sequence). The CDR3 loop is CASSTVDRVDGYTF. CDR3 coding DNA: TGTGCCAGTAGCACGGTGGACAGGGTTGATGGCTACACCTTC.

This chain uses TRBV5-4 with TRBJ2-2; TRBD1 is a possible D gene (5 bases). Deletions cut 4 bases from V and 1 base from J, with 14 bases between. The germline V gene encodes CDR1 SGHNT and CDR2 YYREEE (reference sequence). CDR3 length equals 16 residues. CDR3 nucleotides: TGTGCCAGCAGCCTGGACCAGGGAAGGAACACCGGGGAGCTGTTTTTT. Translation gives CASSLDQGRNTGELFF.

The chain combines TRBV7-3 with TRBJ2-3; 8 bases align to TRBD2. This CDR3 region has 15 residues. The germline V gene encodes CDR1 SGHTA and CDR2 FQGTGA. V lost 2 bases to trimming and J lost 6 bases; unmatched junction nucleotides: 7. The CDR3 nucleotides read TGTGCCAGCAGCTTACTAGCGGGCACAGCGGATACGCAGTATTTT. It translates to CASSLLAGTADTQYF.

V gene TRBV18 combines with J gene TRBJ2-1; D call uncertain. The CDR3 totals 16 residues. V gave up 1 base and J gave up 7 bases, with 17 bases separating them. Germline CDR1 KGHSH, CDR2 LQKENI. The CDR3 loop is CASSPQTILPSNEQFF. CDR3 bases: TGTGCCAGCTCACCACAGACCATTCTACCTAGTAATGAGCAGTTCTTC.

The chain couples TRBV27 to TRBJ1-2, with TRBD1 as a possible D gene (5 bases). The CDR3 is 14 residues long. The germline CDR1 and CDR2 sequences are MNHEY and SMNVEV (reference sequence). V lost 0 bases, J lost 2 bases, and 7 bases lay in between. The CDR3 reads CASSLSYRNYGYTF. The CDR3 DNA reads as TGTGCCAGCAGTTTATCGTACAGGAACTATGGCTACACCTTC.

The CDR3 region is CASIPQLGGGVTEAFF. For the CDR3, the DNA is TGTGCCAGCATCCCCCAGCTGGGAGGGGGAGTTACTGAAGCTTTCTTT. This chain links TRBV7-2 with TRBJ1-1; a possible D gene is TRBD1 (6 bases). There are 16 residues in the CDR3. V was pared by 7 bases and J by 5 bases, with 23 bases between. Germline-derived CDR1 and CDR2 are SGHTA and FQGNSA.

The chain has TRBV5-1 and TRBJ2-5; D is undetermined. The CDR3 is 16 amino acids. The germline V and J ends were trimmed by 1 base and 0 bases, with 13 bases remaining between them. CDR1 is SGHRS and CDR2 is YFSETQ in the germline V gene. In nucleotides, the CDR3 is TGCGCCAGCAGCTTGTGGCGGAATCCCAACCAAGAGACCCAGTACTTC. This translates into CASSLWRNPNQETQYF.

V gene TRBV9 combines with J gene TRBJ1-3, with a possible D match to TRBD1 (5 bases). Looked up from germline, CDR1 is SGDLS and CDR2 is YYNGEE. The CDR3 contains 17 residues. Trimming removed 2 bases at V and 0 bases at J, with 15 bases between. The CDR3 DNA reads TGTGCCAGCAGCGTTGCCCCCGACAGCCTCTCTGGAAACACCATATATTTT. It translates to CASSVAPDSLSGNTIYF.

This chain links TRBV11-2 with TRBJ2-7; D is unresolved. The CDR3 has 14 amino acids. Per the germline V gene, CDR1 is SGHAT and CDR2 is FQNNGV. V lost 5 bases, J lost 0 bases, and 11 bases lay in between. Here the CDR3 reads CASSAPLSSYEQYF. CDR3 DNA sequence: TGTGCCAGCAGCGCACCACTGAGCTCCTACGAGCAGTACTTC.

The chain joins TRBV23-1 to TRBJ1-5; 7 nucleotides match TRBD1. TRBV23-1 counts as an open reading frame of uncertain function. J lost 6 bases, V lost 4 bases, and 9 bases had no gene match. This CDR3 contains 15 residues. CDR3 bases: TGCGCCAGCAGTCCTTCGACAGGGAAAAGTCAGCCCCAGCATTTT. It yields the protein CASSPSTGKSQPQHF.

The chain recombines TRBV9 with TRBJ1-1; tentative D call: TRBD1 (6 bases). With 3 bases removed from V and 0 bases from J, the gap between germline ends came to 12 bases. This CDR3 comprises 15 residues. Germline assignment: CDR1 SGDLS and CDR2 YYNGEE. The DNA of the CDR3 is TGTGCCAGCAGCGCGGCCGGGACATTGAACACTGAAGCTTTCTTT. The encoded protein is CASSAAGTLNTEAFF. Variable domain in full (rest from reference TRBV9 and TRBJ1-1): DSGVTQTPKHLITATGQRVTLRCSPRSGDLSVYWYQQSLDQGLQFLIQYYNGEERAKGNILERFSAQQFPDLHSELNLSSLELGDSALYFCASSAAGTLNTEAFFGQGTRLTVV.